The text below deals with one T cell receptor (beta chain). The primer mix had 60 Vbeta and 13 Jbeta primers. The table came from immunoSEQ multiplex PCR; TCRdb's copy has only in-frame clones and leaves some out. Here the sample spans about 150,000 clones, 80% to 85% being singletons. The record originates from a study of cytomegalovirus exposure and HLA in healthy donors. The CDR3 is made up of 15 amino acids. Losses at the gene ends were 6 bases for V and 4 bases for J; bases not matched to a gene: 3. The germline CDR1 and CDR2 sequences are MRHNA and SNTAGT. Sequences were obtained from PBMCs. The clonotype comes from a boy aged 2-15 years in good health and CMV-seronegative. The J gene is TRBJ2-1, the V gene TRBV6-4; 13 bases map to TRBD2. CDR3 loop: CASSELAGGYNEQFF. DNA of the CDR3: TGTGCCAGCAGCGAACTAGCGGGAGGGTACAATGAGCAGTTCTTC.